The next 7 T cell receptor beta chains were all read from a single sample in a study of shared clonotypes between healthy human individuals. The assay was immunoSEQ multiplex PCR, and TCRdb's table has in-frame clones only and misses some. Here the sample spans more than 2,000,000 clones, just over 90% being singletons. What was sequenced was naive CD4+ T cells sorted from blood. Subset given: CD45RA+ positively selected. The receptors were sampled from a man younger than 35 in good health.

This clone was counted once. The chain combines TRBV5-6 with TRBJ2-5; D is unclear. Germline V CDR1 and CDR2: SGHDT, YYEEEE. Trimming removed 1 base at V and 2 bases at J, with 18 bases between. This CDR3 spans 17 amino acids. The CDR3 is CASSLRRIEAGQETQYF. CDR3 nucleotide sequence: TGTGCCAGCAGCTTGCGAAGGATAGAGGCCGGGCAAGAGACCCAGTACTTC.

The J gene is TRBJ2-5, the V gene TRBV5-6; the D is unclear. TRBJ2-7 explains the end of the DNA better; the J call may be wrong. Looked up from germline, CDR1 is SGHDT and CDR2 is YYEEEE. The CDR3 extends over 14 amino acids. The CDR3 coding sequence is TGTGCCAGCAGCTCCCAGATGTCCTCCTACGAGCAGTACTTC. Translated, it gives CASSSQMSSYEQYF.

The chain links TRBV6-5 to TRBJ2-4, with D perhaps TRBD1 (6 bases). Per the germline V gene, CDR1 is MNHEY and CDR2 is SVGAGI. This CDR3 comprises 13 residues. Trimming cost V 9 bases and J 6 bases, with 15 bases left between them. The DNA of the CDR3 is TGTGCCAGTGGAGCAGGGGAATCAAACATTCAGTACTTC. It is translated as CASGAGESNIQYF.

The chain combines TRBV9 with TRBJ1-5, with 9 positions matching TRBD1. The CDR3 is 19 amino acids. CDR1 and CDR2 from the germline V gene are SGDLS and YYNGEE. J was trimmed by 0 bases and V by 4 bases; bases with no gene match: 14. The chain's CDR3 is CASSTQRDRVIYSNQPQHF. Here the CDR3 DNA reads TGTGCCAGCAGCACCCAACGGGACAGGGTGATATATAGCAATCAGCCCCAGCATTTT.

The chain recombines TRBV27 with TRBJ1-6; 10 bases match TRBD1. Trimming cost V 6 bases and J 10 bases; bases outside gene matches: 9. CDR3 length: 15 amino acids. Germline CDR1 and CDR2: MNHEY and SMNVEV (reference sequence). CDR3 nucleotide sequence: TGTGCCAGCAGACGCACCGGGACAGGGGAATCACCCCTCCACTTT. Residues: CASRRTGTGESPLHF.

The CDR3 loop reads CASSESMDTQYF. The CDR3 bases are TGTGCCAGCAGTGAATCGATGGATACGCAGTATTTT. The gene calls are TRBV6-1 and TRBJ2-3, with no clear D. Germline CDR1 MNHNS, CDR2 SASEGT. V dropped 2 bases and J dropped 6 bases, with 6 bases sitting between them. This CDR3 comprises 12 residues.

V is TRBV12-5 and J is TRBJ1-3; D is unclear. The CDR3 is 17 residues long. Germline CDR1 LGHNT, CDR2 FRNRAP. V was clipped by 7 bases and J by 0 bases, with 19 bases between them. The CDR3 DNA sequence: TGTGCTAGTGCTCGCGAGGCGAGCTATACCTCTGGAAACACCATATATTTT. It translates to CASAREASYTSGNTIYF.